This entry describes one T cell receptor (beta chain). Its antigen is not identified. The TCR beta CDR3 regions underwent amplification from RNA transcripts. An initial RT-PCR round employing HTBI primers preceded a second-round multiplex PCR. TCRdb ran MiXCR on the multiplex PCR reads and lists one entry per CDR3 protein. The repertoire has some 390,000 distinct CDR3 sequences, approximately 20% of them found once; the top ten carry 1.5% to 2%. Each donor who had ophthalmopathy showed moderate-to-severe activity, a CAS of ≥3, a NOSPECS of ≥4, and a duration under 3 months. Certain patients were not enrolled. These were patients with other autoimmune diseases, uncontrolled infections, pregnancy or lactation. V was pared by 6 bases and J by 4 bases, with 10 bases of the junction left unmatched. Per germline, CDR1 MDHEN and CDR2 SYDVKM. The CDR3 has 15 residues. The data were taken from a study of Graves' ophthalmopathy and Graves' hyperthyroidism. Study-level background: The collection of peripheral blood took place at initial diagnosis, before any treatment. Study results and limitations: A majority of expanded thyroid clonotypes exceeding 0.001 frequency were likewise present in blood.

Sequencing was carried out using peripheral blood. This TCR was recovered from a woman between 18 and 29 years old with Graves' ophthalmopathy. This chain links TRBV28 with TRBJ1-2; 8 bases agree with TRBD1. CDR3 nucleotide sequence: TGTGCCAGCAGCACCAACCCTGGGACAGGCTATGGCTACACCTTC. As protein: CASSTNPGTGYGYTF.